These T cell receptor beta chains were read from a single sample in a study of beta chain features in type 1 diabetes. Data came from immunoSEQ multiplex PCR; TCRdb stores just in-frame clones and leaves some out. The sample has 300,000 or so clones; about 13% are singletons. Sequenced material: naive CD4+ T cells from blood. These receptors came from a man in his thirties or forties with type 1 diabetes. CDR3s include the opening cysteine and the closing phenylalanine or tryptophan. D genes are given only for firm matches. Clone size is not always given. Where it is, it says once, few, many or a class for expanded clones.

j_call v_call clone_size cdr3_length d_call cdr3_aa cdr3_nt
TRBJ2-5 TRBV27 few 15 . CASRASTGYQETQYF TGTGCCAGCAGGGCCTCCACGGGGTACCAAGAGACCCAGTACTTC
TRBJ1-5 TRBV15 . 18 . CATSRGTGGRYSNQPQHF TGTGCCACCAGCCGAGGGACGGGGGGCCGTTATAGCAATCAGCCCCAGCATTTT
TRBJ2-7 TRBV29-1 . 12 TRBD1 CSAQGSTYEQYF TGCAGCGCACAGGGGAGTACCTACGAGCAGTACTTC
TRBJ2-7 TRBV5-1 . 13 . CASSFSDRHEQYF TGCGCCAGCAGCTTTAGTGACAGACACGAGCAGTACTTC
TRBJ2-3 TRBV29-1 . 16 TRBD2 CSVAIGSSGRTDTQYF TGCAGCGTTGCGATCGGGTCTAGCGGACGCACAGATACGCAGTATTTT
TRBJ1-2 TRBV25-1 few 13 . CASSAAVTYGYTF TGTGCCAGCAGTGCAGCGGTTACCTATGGCTACACCTTC
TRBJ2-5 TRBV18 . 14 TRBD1 CASSSTGGRETQYF TGTGCCAGCTCATCGACAGGGGGCCGGGAGACCCAGTACTTC
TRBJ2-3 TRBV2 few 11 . CASRGSDTQYF TGTGCCAGCCGGGGATCAGATACGCAGTATTTT
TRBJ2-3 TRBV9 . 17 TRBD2 CASSVSGASGKIDTQYF TGTGCCAGCAGCGTTAGCGGGGCTAGCGGGAAAATAGATACGCAGTATTTT
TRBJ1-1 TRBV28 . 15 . CASTQGGRLNTEAFF TGTGCCAGCACCCAGGGAGGACGGCTAAACACTGAAGCTTTCTTT
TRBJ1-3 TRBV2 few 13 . CASRESSGNTIYF TGTGCCAGCAGAGAGTCCTCTGGAAACACCATATATTTT
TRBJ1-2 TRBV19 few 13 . CASSPLPYYGYTF TGTGCCAGTAGCCCTCTACCCTACTATGGCTACACCTTC
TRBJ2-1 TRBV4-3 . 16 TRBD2 CASSSTGTKGDNEQFF TGCGCCAGCAGCTCGACCGGGACTAAAGGAGACAATGAGCAGTTCTTC
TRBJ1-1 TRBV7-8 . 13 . CASSLRAQGEAFF TGTGCCAGCAGCTTGAGGGCACAAGGTGAAGCTTTCTTT
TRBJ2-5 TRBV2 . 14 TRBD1 CASSGTGVSETQYF TGTGCCAGCAGTGGGACAGGGGTGTCGGAGACCCAGTACTTC
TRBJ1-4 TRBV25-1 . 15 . CASSELGGANEKLFF TGTGCCAGCAGTGAATTAGGGGGAGCTAATGAAAAACTGTTTTTT
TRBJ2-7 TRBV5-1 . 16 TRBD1 CASSLTTGDATYEQYF TGCGCCAGCAGCCTGACGACAGGGGACGCGACCTACGAGCAGTACTTC
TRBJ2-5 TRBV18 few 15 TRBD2 CASSPRPSGSETQYF TGTGCCAGCTCACCACGTCCTAGCGGGAGTGAGACCCAGTACTTC